Listed here are 9 T cell receptor beta chains from one sample, sequenced in a study of blood T cell repertoires in COVID-19. Clones were sequenced by immunoSEQ multiplex PCR, and TCRdb holds only the in-frame ones, with some missing. The repertoire holds about 85,000 clones, with about 90% as singletons. Sequencing was performed on peripheral blood. The origin of the receptors is a woman of 80 years or more with acute or convalescent COVID-19.

The V and J genes are TRBV11-2 and TRBJ1-1; 7 bases agree with TRBD1. Germline loops: CDR1 SGHAT, CDR2 FQNNGV. V was clipped by 3 bases and J by 12 bases; unmatched bases: 4. The CDR3 extends over 11 amino acids. CDR3 loop: CASSFRQGTFF. The CDR3 DNA reads TGTGCCAGCAGCTTTAGACAGGGTACTTTCTTT. Full variable domain (remainder filled in from reference TRBV11-2 and TRBJ1-1): EAGVAQSPRYKIIEKRQSVAFWCNPISGHATLYWYQQILGQGPKLLIQFQNNGVVDDSQLPKDRFSAERLKGVDSTLKIQPAKLEDSAVYLCASSFRQGTFFGQGTRLTVV.

V usage is TRBV9 and J usage is TRBJ2-2; unclear D gene. Germline lookup yields CDR1 SGDLS and CDR2 YYNGEE. The CDR3 spans 14 residues. Between the trimmed V and J ends, which lost 3 bases and 0 bases, there was a span of 6 bases. CDR3: CASSAYTNTGELFF. Written as DNA, the CDR3 is TGTGCCAGCAGCGCGTACACGAACACCGGGGAGCTGTTTTTT.

The chain couples TRBV6-5 to TRBJ2-7, with a weak D call TRBD2 (5 bases). CDR1 is MNHEY, CDR2 SVGAGI, per germline. Trimming stripped 6 bases from V and 4 bases from J, with 13 bases between. The CDR3 is 13 amino acids. The CDR3 bases are TGTGCCAGCAGCCGAGAGGCGGGTTACGAGCAGTACTTC. It specifies CASSREAGYEQYF.

CDR3 nucleotides: TGTGCCAGCGGACGGCTTGGGGGGAGGGAGACCCAGTACTTC. Its protein product is CASGRLGGRETQYF. The chain joins TRBV11-2 to TRBJ2-5; D perhaps matches TRBD2 (6 bases). V was trimmed by 8 bases and J by 5 bases, leaving 18 bases between them. The germline CDR1 and CDR2 sequences are SGHAT and FQNNGV. This CDR3 contains 14 residues.

V gene TRBV29-1 combines with J gene TRBJ1-5; D remains unclear. V lost 7 bases, J lost 0 bases, and 7 bases lay in between. The CDR3 runs to 12 residues. CDR1 is SQVTM and CDR2 is ANQGSEA in the germline V gene. The CDR3 region has the DNA TGCAGCGCCACTGATAGCAATCAGCCCCAGCATTTT. This codes for CSATDSNQPQHF.

Comment on this clone: Other nucleotide sequences in the sample specify the same CDR3. The CDR3 loop reads CASSVDNGGTTDTQYF. CDR3 bases: TGTGCCAGCAGCGTAGACAACGGGGGGACCACAGATACGCAGTATTTT. The chain links TRBV9 to TRBJ2-3; 7 bases agree with TRBD2. V shed 0 bases, J shed 2 bases, and the junction held 6 bases outside the gene matches. CDR1 SGDLS and CDR2 YYNGEE come from the germline V gene. The CDR3 length is 16 residues.

This chain connects TRBV13 to TRBJ2-7; D is possibly TRBD2 (5 bases). This CDR3 contains 15 residues. Germline V lookup: CDR1 PRHDT, CDR2 FYEKMQ (reference sequence). With 1 base removed from V and 3 bases from J, the gap between germline ends came to 13 bases. The CDR3 region is CASSLAQDSDYEQYF. The DNA of the CDR3 is TGTGCCAGCAGCTTAGCCCAGGACTCGGACTACGAGCAGTACTTC.

The chain's CDR3 is CASGLAGGTYEQYF. CDR3 bases: TGTGCCAGCGGACTAGCGGGTGGGACCTACGAGCAGTACTTC. This sequence joins TRBV7-9 and TRBJ2-7, with 11 bases aligning to TRBD2. V gave up 8 bases and J gave up 2 bases; unmatched junction bases: 5. This CDR3 contains 14 residues. Germline V gene sequence: CDR1 SEHNR, CDR2 FQNEAQ (reference sequence).

The chain employs TRBV5-1 and TRBJ2-5; maybe TRBD2 (7 bases). Germline CDR1 reads SGHRS; CDR2 reads YFSETQ. The CDR3 spans 14 residues. V was trimmed by 1 base and J by 4 bases, leaving 11 bases between them. CDR3 loop: CASSLRGAGETQYF. As DNA, the CDR3 is TGCGCCAGCAGCTTGCGGGGGGCGGGAGAGACCCAGTACTTC.